A selection of T cell receptor beta chains follows, all from one sample in a study of spatial heterogeneity in lung cancer. MiXCR, run by TCRdb on the 5' RACE reads, gives a single entry per CDR3 protein. The sample consists of about 13,000 distinct CDR3 sequences, approximately 4.8% of them appearing once. Sequencing used lung tumor tissue, obtained at surgery. The receptors originated from a male donor with early-stage non-small cell lung cancer. Each CDR3 is given with its conserved first and last residue. D genes are given only for firm matches. Not every row has a clone size; where given, it reads once, few, many or a size class.

clone_size: large; v_call: TRBV27; d_call: TRBD1; j_call: TRBJ2-7; cdr3_nt: TGTGCCAGCAGTTTACAGGGGGCCAACTACGAGCAGTACTTC; cdr3_aa: CASSLQGANYEQYF
clone_size: many; v_call: TRBV25-1; d_call: TRBD2; j_call: TRBJ2-1; cdr3_nt: TGTGCCAGCAGTGAATATGGCATGGCGGGGGGTCTTTACAATGAGCAGTTCTTC; cdr3_aa: CASSEYGMAGGLYNEQFF
clone_size: many; v_call: TRBV6-2/TRBV6-3; d_call: -; j_call: TRBJ2-1; cdr3_nt: TGTGCCAGCTCCTCCCCCAGGGAGTCGCGCAATGAGCAGTTCTTC; cdr3_aa: CASSSPRESRNEQFF
clone_size: few; v_call: TRBV20-1; d_call: -; j_call: TRBJ2-7; cdr3_nt: TGCAGTGCTAGAGATGAGGCAAGAAATATTTACGAGCAGTACTTC; cdr3_aa: CSARDEARNIYEQYF
clone_size: many; v_call: TRBV3-1; d_call: -; j_call: TRBJ1-6; cdr3_nt: TGTGCCAGCAGCCAAGTCGGTCCCTATAATTCACCCCTCCACTTT; cdr3_aa: CASSQVGPYNSPLHF
clone_size: -; v_call: TRBV18; d_call: -; j_call: TRBJ1-1; cdr3_nt: TGTGCCAGCTCACCACTGGGGCTAGACGGTAACACTGAAGCTTTCTTT; cdr3_aa: CASSPLGLDGNTEAFF
clone_size: -; v_call: TRBV28; d_call: -; j_call: TRBJ2-1; cdr3_nt: TGTGCCAGCAGTCGCAGGGCGGGTGAGCAGTTCTTC; cdr3_aa: CASSRRAGEQFF
clone_size: many; v_call: TRBV6-5; d_call: -; j_call: TRBJ1-3; cdr3_nt: TGTGCCAGCAGTTACTCACGGGGTTCGGGAAACACCATATATTTT; cdr3_aa: CASSYSRGSGNTIYF
clone_size: many; v_call: TRBV12-3/TRBV12-4; d_call: -; j_call: TRBJ2-3; cdr3_nt: TGTGCCAGCAGTTTACGGGGTTTCACAGATACGCAGTATTTT; cdr3_aa: CASSLRGFTDTQYF
clone_size: many; v_call: TRBV12-3/TRBV12-4; d_call: -; j_call: TRBJ2-2; cdr3_nt: TGTGCCAGCAGTCCTATTCAGGGAGGCGGGGAGCTGTTTTTT; cdr3_aa: CASSPIQGGGELFF
clone_size: few; v_call: TRBV3-1; d_call: -; j_call: TRBJ1-1; cdr3_nt: TGTGCCAGCAGCCAAGAAGGAGGGAGCACTGAAGCTTTCTTT; cdr3_aa: CASSQEGGSTEAFF
clone_size: -; v_call: TRBV5-1; d_call: -; j_call: TRBJ2-1; cdr3_nt: TGCGCCAGCAGCATTGACAGGAACAATGAGCAGTTCTTC; cdr3_aa: CASSIDRNNEQFF
clone_size: many; v_call: TRBV3-1; d_call: -; j_call: TRBJ1-2; cdr3_nt: TGTGCCAGCAGCCAAGGGCGGTATGGCTACACCTTC; cdr3_aa: CASSQGRYGYTF
clone_size: many; v_call: TRBV6-5; d_call: TRBD1; j_call: TRBJ1-3; cdr3_nt: TGTGCCAGCAGCACCACCGGACAGGGGGTAAACACCATATATTTT; cdr3_aa: CASSTTGQGVNTIYF
clone_size: medium-sized; v_call: TRBV10-3; d_call: TRBD2; j_call: TRBJ2-3; cdr3_nt: TGTGCCATCAGTGGACTAGCCCAGCGCACAGATACGCAGTATTTT; cdr3_aa: CAISGLAQRTDTQYF
clone_size: many; v_call: TRBV9; d_call: TRBD1; j_call: TRBJ1-1; cdr3_nt: TGTGCCAGCAGCGCCGCAATGACAGGGGGGAACACTGAAGCTTTCTTT; cdr3_aa: CASSAAMTGGNTEAFF
clone_size: many; v_call: TRBV20-1; d_call: TRBD2; j_call: TRBJ2-5; cdr3_nt: TGCAGTGCTCCAGTCGGACGGGGGGGTTCGACCCAAGAGACCCAGTACTTC; cdr3_aa: CSAPVGRGGSTQETQYF
clone_size: many; v_call: TRBV3-1; d_call: -; j_call: TRBJ1-1; cdr3_nt: TGTGCCAGCAGCCAAGACTCCAGCTTGAACACTGAAGCTTTCTTT; cdr3_aa: CASSQDSSLNTEAFF
clone_size: few; v_call: TRBV12-3/TRBV12-4; d_call: TRBD1; j_call: TRBJ2-3; cdr3_nt: TGTGCCAGCAGTCCCACCGGGACAGGGGGCCGAAAGGGCACAGATACGCAGTATTTT; cdr3_aa: CASSPTGTGGRKGTDTQYF
clone_size: many; v_call: TRBV29-1; d_call: -; j_call: TRBJ2-7; cdr3_nt: TGCAGCGCCGAATTCTACTACGAGCAGTACTTC; cdr3_aa: CSAEFYYEQYF
clone_size: medium-sized; v_call: TRBV28; d_call: -; j_call: TRBJ2-1; cdr3_nt: TGTGCCAGCCGGGGGTCCACATTCTACAATGAGCAGTTCTTC; cdr3_aa: CASRGSTFYNEQFF
clone_size: few; v_call: TRBV2; d_call: TRBD2; j_call: TRBJ2-1; cdr3_nt: TGTGCCAGCAGTAACCCGGGACTAGCGGAAAAGTTAGGGTTCTTC; cdr3_aa: CASSNPGLAEKLGFF
clone_size: -; v_call: TRBV12-3/TRBV12-4; d_call: -; j_call: TRBJ1-1; cdr3_nt: TGTGCCAGCAGCGTTCTCACTGAAGCTTTCTTT; cdr3_aa: CASSVLTEAFF
clone_size: medium-sized; v_call: TRBV20-1; d_call: TRBD1; j_call: TRBJ1-1; cdr3_nt: TGCAGTGCTAGAGATCCTGCAGGGGGCGCGGACACTGAAGCTTTCTTT; cdr3_aa: CSARDPAGGADTEAFF
clone_size: -; v_call: TRBV28; d_call: -; j_call: TRBJ2-7; cdr3_nt: TGTGCCAGCAGTTGGGCCAGGGCTTTCACCTACGAGCAGTACTTC; cdr3_aa: CASSWARAFTYEQYF
clone_size: many; v_call: TRBV7-2; d_call: -; j_call: TRBJ1-3; cdr3_nt: TGTGCCAGCAGCTCCCGGTCGACGGGAAACACCATATATTTT; cdr3_aa: CASSSRSTGNTIYF
clone_size: few; v_call: TRBV19; d_call: TRBD1; j_call: TRBJ1-5; cdr3_nt: TGTGCCAGTAGTAAACAGGGGCAACAGAGCCAGCATTTT; cdr3_aa: CASSKQGQQSQHF
clone_size: many; v_call: TRBV10-3; d_call: -; j_call: TRBJ1-1; cdr3_nt: TGTGCCATCAAGACAGGAGGCCCGCAGGAAGCTTTCTTT; cdr3_aa: CAIKTGGPQEAFF
clone_size: many; v_call: TRBV7-2; d_call: -; j_call: TRBJ2-1; cdr3_nt: TGTGCCAGCAGCTTAGCAGTCTGGTATGAGCAGTTCTTC; cdr3_aa: CASSLAVWYEQFF
clone_size: many; v_call: TRBV29-1; d_call: -; j_call: TRBJ1-2; cdr3_nt: TGCAGCGTAAAAATGTCCAACTATGGCTACACCTTC; cdr3_aa: CSVKMSNYGYTF
clone_size: many; v_call: TRBV7-2; d_call: TRBD1; j_call: TRBJ1-3; cdr3_nt: TGTGCCAGCAGGGACAGGGGTATCGGAAACACCATATATTTT; cdr3_aa: CASRDRGIGNTIYF
clone_size: many; v_call: TRBV7-9; d_call: -; j_call: TRBJ1-4; cdr3_nt: TGTGCCAGCAGCCCATGGTCAGGGAAGACTAATGAAAAACTGTTTTTT; cdr3_aa: CASSPWSGKTNEKLFF
clone_size: many; v_call: TRBV20-1; d_call: -; j_call: TRBJ1-5; cdr3_nt: TGCAGTGCTAGTGGGCCCAATCAGCCCCAGCATTTT; cdr3_aa: CSASGPNQPQHF
clone_size: medium-sized; v_call: TRBV20-1; d_call: TRBD1; j_call: TRBJ1-5; cdr3_nt: TGCAGTGCTCGACAGGGGTCTCAGCCCCAGCATTTT; cdr3_aa: CSARQGSQPQHF
clone_size: many; v_call: TRBV20-1; d_call: -; j_call: TRBJ2-1; cdr3_nt: TGCAGTGCTAGAGAGGTGGGAGGTCTAGCTGCCTACAATGAGCAGTTCTTC; cdr3_aa: CSAREVGGLAAYNEQFF
clone_size: -; v_call: TRBV29-1; d_call: TRBD1; j_call: TRBJ2-5; cdr3_nt: TGCAGCGCGGGGACAGGGCAAGAGACCCAGTACTTC; cdr3_aa: CSAGTGQETQYF
clone_size: -; v_call: TRBV7-9; d_call: -; j_call: TRBJ2-2; cdr3_nt: TGTGCCAGCAGCTTAGAGAACAGGGAGCTGTTTTTT; cdr3_aa: CASSLENRELFF
clone_size: many; v_call: TRBV7-8; d_call: -; j_call: TRBJ1-1; cdr3_nt: TGTGCCAGCAGACGGGATACGAACACTGAAGCTTTCTTT; cdr3_aa: CASRRDTNTEAFF
clone_size: many; v_call: TRBV5-5; d_call: -; j_call: TRBJ2-5; cdr3_nt: TGTGCCAGCAGCTTGGGGGGAAGTAGGCAAGAGACCCAGTACTTC; cdr3_aa: CASSLGGSRQETQYF
clone_size: once; v_call: TRBV6-1; d_call: -; j_call: TRBJ2-7; cdr3_nt: TGTGCCAGCAGTCCCGGCAGGGCACCCTCCTACGAGCAGTACTTC; cdr3_aa: CASSPGRAPSYEQYF
clone_size: many; v_call: TRBV2; d_call: -; j_call: TRBJ2-3; cdr3_nt: TGTGCCATCCTGGGGATGTCGCTGGCAGATACGCAGTATTTT; cdr3_aa: CAILGMSLADTQYF
clone_size: many; v_call: TRBV7-2; d_call: -; j_call: TRBJ2-1; cdr3_nt: TGTGCCAGCAGCCTGGGACTTTCAAGCTCCTACAATGAGCAGTTCTTC; cdr3_aa: CASSLGLSSSYNEQFF
clone_size: -; v_call: TRBV6-6; d_call: TRBD1; j_call: TRBJ2-3; cdr3_nt: TGTGCCACACGAGGACAGGGAGGAAGAGATACGCAGTATTTT; cdr3_aa: CATRGQGGRDTQYF
clone_size: many; v_call: TRBV7-2; d_call: -; j_call: TRBJ2-1; cdr3_nt: TGTGCCAGCAATCTAAGACTAGCAGGGGATGAGCAGTTCTTC; cdr3_aa: CASNLRLAGDEQFF
clone_size: few; v_call: TRBV6-2/TRBV6-3; d_call: -; j_call: TRBJ2-3; cdr3_nt: TGTGCCAGCAGCCAACTCCAGGGGTGGGTTCGCGCAGATACGCAGTATTTT; cdr3_aa: CASSQLQGWVRADTQYF
clone_size: many; v_call: TRBV5-1; d_call: -; j_call: TRBJ2-3; cdr3_nt: TGCGCCAGCAGTCCTACTGTGCCCGGGATCACAGATACGCAGTATTTT; cdr3_aa: CASSPTVPGITDTQYF
clone_size: few; v_call: TRBV6-6; d_call: -; j_call: TRBJ1-1; cdr3_nt: TGTGCCAGCAGTTACTTGTACACTGAAGCTTTCTTT; cdr3_aa: CASSYLYTEAFF
clone_size: -; v_call: TRBV9; d_call: -; j_call: TRBJ2-2; cdr3_nt: TGTGCCAGCAGCATATACACCGGGGAGCTGTTTTTT; cdr3_aa: CASSIYTGELFF
clone_size: many; v_call: TRBV7-9; d_call: TRBD1; j_call: TRBJ2-7; cdr3_nt: TGTGCCAGCAGCCTTACAGGGGCTTACTACGAGCAGTACTTC; cdr3_aa: CASSLTGAYYEQYF
clone_size: few; v_call: TRBV5-1; d_call: -; j_call: TRBJ1-3; cdr3_nt: TGCGCCAGCTGTTTAGGGTCTGGAAACACCATATATTTT; cdr3_aa: CASCLGSGNTIYF
clone_size: medium-sized; v_call: TRBV27; d_call: -; j_call: TRBJ2-5; cdr3_nt: TGTGCCAGCAGTTACCGCCAAGAGACCCAGTACTTC; cdr3_aa: CASSYRQETQYF